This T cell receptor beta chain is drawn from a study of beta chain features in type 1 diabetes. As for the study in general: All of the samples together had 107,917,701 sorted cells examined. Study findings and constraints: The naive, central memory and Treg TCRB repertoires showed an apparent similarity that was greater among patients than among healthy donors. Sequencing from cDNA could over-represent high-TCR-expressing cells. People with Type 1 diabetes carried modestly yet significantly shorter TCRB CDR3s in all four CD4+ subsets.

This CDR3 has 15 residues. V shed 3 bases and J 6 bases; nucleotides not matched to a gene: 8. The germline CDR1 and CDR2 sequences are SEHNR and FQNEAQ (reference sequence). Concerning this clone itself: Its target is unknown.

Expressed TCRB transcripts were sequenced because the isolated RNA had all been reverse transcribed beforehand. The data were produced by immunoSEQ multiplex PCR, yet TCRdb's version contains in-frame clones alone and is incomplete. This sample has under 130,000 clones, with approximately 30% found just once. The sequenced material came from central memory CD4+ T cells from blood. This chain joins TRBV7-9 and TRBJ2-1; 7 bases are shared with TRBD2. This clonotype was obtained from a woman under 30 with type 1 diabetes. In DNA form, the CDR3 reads TGTGCCAGCAGCTTGCGCCTAGCGGAACTCAATGAGCAGTTCTTC. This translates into CASSLRLAELNEQFF.